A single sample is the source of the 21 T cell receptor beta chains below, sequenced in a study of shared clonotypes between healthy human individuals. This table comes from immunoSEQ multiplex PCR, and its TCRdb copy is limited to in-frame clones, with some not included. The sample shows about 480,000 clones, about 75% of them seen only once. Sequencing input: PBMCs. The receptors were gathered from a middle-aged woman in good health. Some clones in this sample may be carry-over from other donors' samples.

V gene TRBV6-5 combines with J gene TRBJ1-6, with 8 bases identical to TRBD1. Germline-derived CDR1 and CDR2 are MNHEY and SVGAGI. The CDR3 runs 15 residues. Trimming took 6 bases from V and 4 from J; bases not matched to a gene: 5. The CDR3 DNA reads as TGTGCCAGCAGAACCCGACAGGGGTATAATTCACCCCTCCACTTT. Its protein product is CASRTRQGYNSPLHF.

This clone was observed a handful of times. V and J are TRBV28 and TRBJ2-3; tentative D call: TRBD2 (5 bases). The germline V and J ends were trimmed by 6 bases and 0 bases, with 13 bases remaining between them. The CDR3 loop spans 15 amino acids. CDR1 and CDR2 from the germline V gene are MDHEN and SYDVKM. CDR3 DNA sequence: TGTGCCAGCAGCGGGATTGAGTTAAGCACAGATACGCAGTATTTT. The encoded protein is CASSGIELSTDTQYF.

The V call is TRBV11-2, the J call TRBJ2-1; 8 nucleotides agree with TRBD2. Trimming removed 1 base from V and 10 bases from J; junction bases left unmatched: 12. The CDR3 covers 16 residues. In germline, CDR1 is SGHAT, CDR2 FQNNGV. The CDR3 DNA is TGTGCCAGCAGCTTAGGGGCTGCCCGGGAGGGGTCCGAGCAGTTCTTC. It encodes CASSLGAAREGSEQFF. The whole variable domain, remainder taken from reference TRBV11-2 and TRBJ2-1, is EAGVAQSPRYKIIEKRQSVAFWCNPISGHATLYWYQQILGQGPKLLIQFQNNGVVDDSQLPKDRFSAERLKGVDSTLKIQPAKLEDSAVYLCASSLGAAREGSEQFFGPGTRLTVL.

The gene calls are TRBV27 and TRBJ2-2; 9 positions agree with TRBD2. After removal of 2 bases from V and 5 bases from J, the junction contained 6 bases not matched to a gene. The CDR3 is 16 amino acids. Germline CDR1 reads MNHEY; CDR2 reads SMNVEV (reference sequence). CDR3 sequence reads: CASSLGVAGVTGELFF. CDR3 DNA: TGTGCCAGCAGTTTAGGGGTAGCGGGAGTTACCGGGGAGCTGTTTTTT.

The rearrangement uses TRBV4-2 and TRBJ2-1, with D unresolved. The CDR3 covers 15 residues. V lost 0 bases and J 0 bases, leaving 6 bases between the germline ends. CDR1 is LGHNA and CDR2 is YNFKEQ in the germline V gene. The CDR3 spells CASSQEPFSYNEQFF. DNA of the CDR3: TGTGCCAGCAGCCAAGAACCGTTCTCCTACAATGAGCAGTTCTTC.

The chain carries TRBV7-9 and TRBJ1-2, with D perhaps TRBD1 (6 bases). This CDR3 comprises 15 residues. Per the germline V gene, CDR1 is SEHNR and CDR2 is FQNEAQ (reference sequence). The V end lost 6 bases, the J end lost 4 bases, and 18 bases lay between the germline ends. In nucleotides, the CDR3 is TGTGCCAGCAGTTCCCATAGGGGGGTTCCCTATGGCTACACCTTC. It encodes CASSSHRGVPYGYTF.

CDR3 amino acids: CAISWDREVNEQYF. The CDR3 DNA sequence: TGTGCCATCAGCTGGGACAGGGAAGTAAACGAGCAGTACTTC. The rearrangement joins TRBV10-3 to TRBJ2-7, with TRBD1 matching 9 bases. CDR1 ENHRY and CDR2 SYGVKD come from the germline V gene. This CDR3 is built from 14 residues. J lost 5 bases, V lost 6 bases, and 8 bases had no gene match.

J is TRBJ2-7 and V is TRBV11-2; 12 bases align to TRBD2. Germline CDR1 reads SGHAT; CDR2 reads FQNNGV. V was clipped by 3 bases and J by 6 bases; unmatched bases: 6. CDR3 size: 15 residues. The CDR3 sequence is CASSFQAGLAGEQYF. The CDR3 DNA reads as TGTGCCAGCAGCTTTCAGGCGGGACTAGCGGGCGAGCAGTACTTC.

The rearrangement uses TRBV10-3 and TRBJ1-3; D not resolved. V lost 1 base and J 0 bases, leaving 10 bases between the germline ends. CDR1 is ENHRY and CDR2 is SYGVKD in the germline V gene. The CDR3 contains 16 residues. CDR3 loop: CAISEYPGSSGNTIYF. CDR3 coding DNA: TGTGCCATCAGTGAGTACCCGGGGAGCTCTGGAAACACCATATATTTT.

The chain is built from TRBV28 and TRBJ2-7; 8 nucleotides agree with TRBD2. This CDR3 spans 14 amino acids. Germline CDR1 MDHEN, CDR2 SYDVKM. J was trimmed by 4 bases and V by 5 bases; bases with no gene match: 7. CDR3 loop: CASSDFGRAYEQYF. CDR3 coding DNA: TGTGCCAGCAGTGACTTCGGGAGGGCGTACGAGCAGTACTTC.

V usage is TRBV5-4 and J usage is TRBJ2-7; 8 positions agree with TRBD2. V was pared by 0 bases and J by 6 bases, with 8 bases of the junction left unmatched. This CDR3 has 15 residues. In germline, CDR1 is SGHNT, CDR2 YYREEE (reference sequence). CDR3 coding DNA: TGTGCCAGCAGCTTGGGTTCCGGGACTAGTGGCGAGCAGTACTTC. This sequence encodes CASSLGSGTSGEQYF.

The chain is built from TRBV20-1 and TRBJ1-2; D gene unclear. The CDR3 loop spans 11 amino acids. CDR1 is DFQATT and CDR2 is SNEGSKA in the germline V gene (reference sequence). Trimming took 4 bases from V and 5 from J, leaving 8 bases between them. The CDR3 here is CSAKPLYGYTF. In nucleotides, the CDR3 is TGCAGTGCTAAGCCGCTATATGGCTACACCTTC.

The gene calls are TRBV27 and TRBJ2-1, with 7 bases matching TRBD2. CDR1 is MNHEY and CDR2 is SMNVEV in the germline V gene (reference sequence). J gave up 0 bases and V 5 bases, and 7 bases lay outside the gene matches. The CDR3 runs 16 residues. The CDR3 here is CASSPLSGGSYNEQFF. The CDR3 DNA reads TGTGCCAGCAGTCCCCTTTCGGGGGGCTCCTACAATGAGCAGTTCTTC.

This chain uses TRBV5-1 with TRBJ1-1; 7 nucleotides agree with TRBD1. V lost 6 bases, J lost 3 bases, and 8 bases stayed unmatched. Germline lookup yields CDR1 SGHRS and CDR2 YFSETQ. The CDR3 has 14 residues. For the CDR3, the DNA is TGCGCCAGCACAAAGACAGGGCGGGACACTGAAGCTTTCTTT. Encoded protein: CASTKTGRDTEAFF.

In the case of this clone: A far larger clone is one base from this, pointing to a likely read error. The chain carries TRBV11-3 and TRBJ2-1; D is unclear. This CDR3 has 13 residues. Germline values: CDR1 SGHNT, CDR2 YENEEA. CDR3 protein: CAGSLGANNEQFF. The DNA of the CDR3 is TGTGCCGGCAGCTTAGGCGCTAACAATGAGCAGTTCTTC. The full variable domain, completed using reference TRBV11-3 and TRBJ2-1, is EAGVVQSPRYKIIEKKQPVAFWCNPISGHNTLYWYLQNLGQGPELLIRYENEEAVDDSQLPKDRFSAERLKGVDSTLKIQPAELGDSAVYLCAGSLGANNEQFFGPGTRLTVL.

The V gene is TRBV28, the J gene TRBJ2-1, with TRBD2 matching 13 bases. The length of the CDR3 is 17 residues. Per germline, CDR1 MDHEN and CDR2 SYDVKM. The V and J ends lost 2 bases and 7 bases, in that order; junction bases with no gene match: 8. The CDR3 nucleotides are TGTGCCAGCAGTTTAGGACTAGCGGGAGTTCGGTATAATGAGCAGTTCTTC. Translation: CASSLGLAGVRYNEQFF.

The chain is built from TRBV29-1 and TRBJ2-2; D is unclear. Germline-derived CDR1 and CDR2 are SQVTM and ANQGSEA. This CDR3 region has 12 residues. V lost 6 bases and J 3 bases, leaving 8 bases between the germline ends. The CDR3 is CSVDGYTGELFF. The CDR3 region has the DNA TGCAGCGTCGACGGATACACCGGGGAGCTGTTTTTT.

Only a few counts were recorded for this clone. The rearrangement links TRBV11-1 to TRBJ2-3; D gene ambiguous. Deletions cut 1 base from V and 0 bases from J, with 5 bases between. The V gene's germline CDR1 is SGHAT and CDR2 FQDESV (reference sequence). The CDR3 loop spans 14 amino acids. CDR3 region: CASSLVISTDTQYF. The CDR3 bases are TGTGCCAGCAGCTTAGTCATTAGCACAGATACGCAGTATTTT.

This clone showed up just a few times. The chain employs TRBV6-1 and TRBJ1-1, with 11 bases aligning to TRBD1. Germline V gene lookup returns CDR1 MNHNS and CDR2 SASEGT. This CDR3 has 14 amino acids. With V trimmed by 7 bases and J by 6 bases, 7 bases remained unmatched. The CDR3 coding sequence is TGTGCCAGCAAACGGACAGGGGGCATGGCTGAAGCTTTCTTT. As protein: CASKRTGGMAEAFF.

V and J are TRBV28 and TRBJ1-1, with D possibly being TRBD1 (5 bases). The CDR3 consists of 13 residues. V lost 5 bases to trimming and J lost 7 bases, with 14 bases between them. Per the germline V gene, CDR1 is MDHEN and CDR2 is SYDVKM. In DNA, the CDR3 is TGTGCCAGCAGTGTCGAGGACGGGGGTGAAGCTTTCTTT. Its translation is CASSVEDGGEAFF.

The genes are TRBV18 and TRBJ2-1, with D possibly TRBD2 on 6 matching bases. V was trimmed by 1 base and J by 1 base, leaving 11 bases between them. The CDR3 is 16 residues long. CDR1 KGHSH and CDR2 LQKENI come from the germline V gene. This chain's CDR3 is CASSPRGGESYNEQFF. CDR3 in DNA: TGTGCCAGCTCACCACGGGGCGGGGAGTCCTACAATGAGCAGTTCTTC.